One T cell receptor (beta chain) is described in this entry. Its antigen is not identified. Sequencing of TCR beta was undertaken in CD8+ and CD4+ T cells derived from blood. Fulfillment of recently defined diagnostic criteria for definite or probable disease was shown by the patients with Susac syndrome. Reverse transcription of roughly 0.5 to 1 ug RNA was carried out with random hexamers. The immunoSEQ assay covered 54 Vbeta and 13 Jbeta segments for CDR3. Via MiXCR, TCRdb re-called the immunoSEQ multiplex PCR reads, giving one row per CDR3 protein. The table shows some 150,000 distinct CDR3 sequences, with 85% to 95% occurring only once. The source of the sample is a study of CD8 T cells in Susac syndrome. Trimming cost V 6 bases and J 4 bases; bases outside gene matches: 13. Germline V gives CDR1 DFQATT, CDR2 SNEGSKA (reference sequence). There are 15 residues in the CDR3. Findings and caveats of the study: Clonal expansion did not appear in Susac syndrome CD4+ T cell repertoires.

The receptor's source is a human donor with Susac syndrome. The genes are TRBV20-1 and TRBJ2-7, with TRBD1 matching over 9 bases. The sample comprised CD4+ T cells from PBMCs. The CDR3 DNA is TGCAGTGCATTGGCCAGGGACAGGGTAGGATACGAGCAGTACTTC. Its protein is CSALARDRVGYEQYF.